These 16 T cell receptor beta chains share one sample of origin, sequenced in a study of molecular identifiers for immune sequencing clone quantification. TCRdb re-derived calls from the PCR reads in MiXCR, one entry per CDR3 protein. The sample records about 630,000 distinct CDR3 sequences, about 25% being singletons. Sequencing input: naive CD8+ T cells from blood, with Jurkat cell RNA spiked in. Subset meaning: FACS-sorted CD8+CD4-CCR7+CD45RA+ naive T cells. The receptors were gathered from a human donor in good health. Some libraries in this study had Jurkat cell RNA spiked in.

In regard to this clonotype: One end of the junction is discordant with germline, which a read error may explain. The chain recombines TRBV9 with TRBJ2-6, with a weak D call TRBD1 (5 bases). The V gene's germline CDR1 is SGDLS and CDR2 YYNGEE. This CDR3 comprises 18 residues. DNA of the CDR3: TGTGCCAGCAGCTACCTCCCCCCTCAGAACTCTGGGGCCCCCGTCCTGCCTTTC. Residues: CASSYLPPQNSGAPVLPF.

The chain links TRBV27 to TRBJ2-4, with TRBD1 as a possible D gene (6 bases). CDR3 length: 18 residues. V lost 2 bases, J lost 1 base, and 18 bases lay in between. Germline values: CDR1 MNHEY, CDR2 SMNVEV (reference sequence). For the CDR3, the DNA is TGTGCCAGCAGTTTAGTGGGGGTACAGGGTCTGGCCAAAAACATTCAGTACTTC. Its protein is CASSLVGVQGLAKNIQYF.

This clonotype occurred once. This may arise from a read error, as a much more abundant clone is one base away. V usage is TRBV29-1 and J usage is TRBJ2-7; 8 nucleotides line up with TRBD1. This CDR3 has 14 residues. CDR1 is SQVTM, CDR2 ANQGSEA, per germline. The CDR3 nucleotides read TGCAACGTTGAAGCACAGGGGGACGGGCTCGAGCAGTACTTC. It encodes CNVEAQGDGLEQYF.

In this sample, this clonotype turned up many times. The chain is built from TRBV7-9 and TRBJ1-1; perhaps TRBD1 as D (6 bases). The CDR3 runs 14 residues. The V gene's germline CDR1 is SEHNR and CDR2 FQNEAQ (reference sequence). Deletions cut 1 base from V and 4 bases from J, with 10 bases between. The CDR3 DNA reads TGTGCCAGCAGCTTAGACAGGGTGGCCACTGAAGCTTTCTTT. As protein: CASSLDRVATEAFF.

V gene TRBV12-3 or TRBV12-4 combines with J gene TRBJ2-7; the match to TRBD1 covers 9 bases. Trimming cost V 6 bases and J 1 base; bases outside gene matches: 7. CDR3 size: 15 residues. The CDR3 sequence is CASRTQGQGSYEQYF. CDR3 DNA: TGTGCCAGCAGGACGCAGGGACAGGGATCCTACGAGCAGTACTTC.

This clonotype appeared a few times. The chain joins TRBV19 to TRBJ2-7; D possibly uses TRBD1 or TRBD2 (5 bases each). Germline assignment: CDR1 LNHDA and CDR2 SQIVND (reference sequence). Deletions cut 6 bases from V and 3 bases from J, with 12 bases between. The CDR3 loop spans 13 amino acids. DNA of the CDR3: TGTGCCAGTAGGCCGGGACCACACTACGAGCAGTACTTC. Its protein is CASRPGPHYEQYF.

This clonotype was counted between two and nine times. The J gene is TRBJ2-7, the V gene TRBV27; 9 bases map to TRBD1. The V gene's germline CDR1 is MNHEY and CDR2 SMNVEV (reference sequence). J gave up 5 bases and V 8 bases, and 13 bases lay outside the gene matches. The CDR3 runs to 15 residues. The CDR3 DNA reads as TGTGCCAGCCGACCCCAACAGGGGGCACTCAACGAGCAGTACTTC. Translation: CASRPQQGALNEQYF.

This clonotype occurred many times. V usage is TRBV7-9 and J usage is TRBJ1-1; tentatively, D is TRBD1 (6 bases). The CDR3 consists of 13 residues. The V gene lost 5 bases and the J gene lost 4 bases, with 11 bases spanning the gap. CDR1 is SEHNR, CDR2 FQNEAQ, per germline (reference sequence). The CDR3 sequence: CASSIGGATEAFF. DNA for the CDR3: TGTGCCAGCAGCATTGGGGGGGCCACTGAAGCTTTCTTT. Filled out from reference TRBV7-9 and TRBJ1-1, the complete variable domain reads DTGVSQNPRHKITKRGQNVTFRCDPISEHNRLYWYRQTLGQGPEFLTYFQNEAQLEKSRLLSDRFSAERPKGSFSTLEIQRTEQGDSAMYLCASSIGGATEAFFGQGTRLTVV.

The genes are TRBV6-2 or TRBV6-3 and TRBJ2-2; 7 positions agree with TRBD1. This CDR3 region has 14 residues. J lost 3 bases, V lost 6 bases, and 4 bases had no gene match. Germline loops: CDR1 MNHEY, CDR2 SVGEGT. The CDR3 DNA reads TGTGCCAGCAGACAGACAGGGCACACCGGGGAGCTGTTTTTT. This encodes CASRQTGHTGELFF.

The J gene is TRBJ2-2, the V gene TRBV5-3, with D perhaps matching TRBD2 (6 bases). TRBV5-3 is identified as an open reading frame with a role that is uncertain. CDR3 length equals 13 residues. Deletions cut 8 bases from V and 6 bases from J, with 14 bases between. Here the CDR3 DNA reads TGTGCCAGCCGCGGGGAACTGCCCGGGGAGCTGTTTTTT. Translating gives CASRGELPGELFF.

Regarding this clonotype: A much larger clone differs from this one at a single base, so this may be a read error. This CDR3 reads CASMERTFGNQSQHF. Written as DNA, the CDR3 is TGTGCCAGCATGGAGAGGACTTTTGGCAATCAGTCCCAGCATTTT. The chain recombines TRBV6-1 with TRBJ1-5; D uncertain. The CDR3 has 15 amino acids. Germline CDR1 and CDR2: MNHNS and SASEGT.

CDR3 DNA sequence: TGCAGCGTTGAAAGCTCCTACGAGCAGTACTTC. The encoded protein is CSVESSYEQYF. The genes are TRBV29-1 and TRBJ2-7; D unclear. From germline, CDR1 is SQVTM and CDR2 ANQGSEA. V gave up 2 bases and J gave up 0 bases, with 2 bases separating them. CDR3 length: 11 amino acids.

This clonotype was seen many times. J is TRBJ2-7 and V is TRBV7-6; TRBD2 matches at 8 bases. The V and J ends lost 5 bases and 6 bases, in that order; junction bases with no gene match: 9. Looked up from germline, CDR1 is SGHVS and CDR2 is FNYEAQ. The length of the CDR3 is 14 residues. CDR3 sequence: CASSLSGGTSEQYF. The CDR3 bases are TGTGCCAGCAGCCTAAGCGGGGGTACTTCCGAGCAGTACTTC. Drawing the rest from reference TRBV7-6 and TRBJ2-7, the complete variable domain is GAGVSQSPRYKVTKRGQDVALRCDPISGHVSLYWYRQALGQGPEFLTYFNYEAQQDKSGLPNDRFSAERPEGSISTLTIQRTEQRDSAMYRCASSLSGGTSEQYFGPGTRLTVT.

This clonotype was observed many times. Here the CDR3 DNA reads TGTGCCAGCAGTTTATCATCCTTAAGGGAGCAGTACTTC. This encodes CASSLSSLREQYF. The chain recombines TRBV12-3 or TRBV12-4 with TRBJ2-7; no clear D. The V and J ends lost 2 bases and 7 bases respectively, with 12 bases between them. This CDR3 comprises 13 residues.

This clonotype showed up many times. V gene TRBV5-1 combines with J gene TRBJ2-5; D may be TRBD1 (6 bases). Germline V gives CDR1 SGHRS, CDR2 YFSETQ. The CDR3 consists of 14 residues. Trimming shortened V by 4 bases and J by 3 bases, and 13 bases separated the two germline ends. The CDR3 reads CASSQGQDKETQYF. DNA for the CDR3: TGCGCCAGCAGCCAGGGACAAGATAAAGAGACCCAGTACTTC.

As regards this clonotype: This could be a read error, since a much larger clone is one nucleotide away. The genes are TRBV27 and TRBJ1-4, with D tentatively TRBD1 (6 bases). The CDR3 extends over 17 amino acids. From germline, CDR1 is MNHEY and CDR2 SMNVEV (reference sequence). Deletions cut 3 bases from V and 2 bases from J, with 16 bases between. CDR3 region: CASSFTGAGVTNEKLFF. In nucleotides, the CDR3 is TGTGCCAGCAGTTTCACCGGGGCAGGGGTCACTAATGAAAAACTGTTTTTT.